This TCR beta chain was identified in a study of blood T cell repertoires in COVID-19. Source study methods: Reference gene primer amplification gave estimated nucleated cell counts. The repertoire was sequenced with immunoSEQ multiplex PCR; TCRdb's copy has only in-frame clones and lacks some. D and trimming were read from the DNA, whereas the V and J calls and clone size are those reported in that table. This sample yields about 140,000 clones, of which about 91% are seen a single time; 1.5% belongs to the top ten. The germline V gene has CDR1 SGHVS and CDR2 FNYEAQ. V was trimmed by 5 bases and J by 0 bases, leaving 6 bases between them. The CDR3 runs 13 residues.

This sequence was found in a woman in her sixties with acute or convalescent COVID-19. The sequencing input was peripheral blood. The V call is TRBV7-6, the J call TRBJ2-3; D possibly corresponds to TRBD1 (5 bases). The CDR3: CASSQGSTDTQYF. In DNA, the CDR3 is TGTGCCAGCAGCCAGGGTAGCACAGATACGCAGTATTTT.